This T cell receptor beta chain was observed in a study of CD8 T cells in ankylosing spondylitis (dated by TCRdb to about 2017). As for the study more broadly: The study set out to find disease-linked TCR variants by profiling T cell receptor beta repertoires in ankylosing spondylitis patients and healthy donors. In total, the full study cohort was made up of some 110 healthy donors and about two dozen ankylosing spondylitis patients. Samples of peripheral blood were taken, and for ankylosing spondylitis patients, synovial fluid was collected as well. What the work shows at the level of the full study, not this receptor alone: Some motif variants had previously been reported in the synovial fluid and blood of reactive arthritis patients, which suggests shared mechanisms of disease initiation. According to the report, matched synovial fluid samples from ankylosing spondylitis patients were significantly enriched for the disease-linked clones. The disease-linked clones showed a CD8+ phenotype and occurred at relatively low frequencies in peripheral blood. A TCR beta motif of several highly homologous amino acid variants appeared characteristic of blood from ankylosing spondylitis patients.

The germline V gene encodes CDR1 SGHVS and CDR2 FQNEAQ. The CDR3 has 16 amino acids, counting the end cysteine and phenylalanine. The sequence is cut down to CDR3 DNA, 48 bases in frame from base 1. Trimming takes 5 bases off V and 3 bases off J; junction bases not matched to a gene: 6. The sequencing machine was an Illumina HiSeq 2500. Quantitative 5'-RACE with molecular barcodes was used to prepare TCR beta libraries. As for the original processing: To identify disease-linked TCR variants, a new computational method was used, one built on a probabilistic model of VDJ rearrangement. TCRdb reran the public reads through fastp at Q25 and MiXCR, keeping productive beta chains. Duplicate CDR3 protein sequences are folded into a single record with the most common DNA and genes. TCRdb assigned the V and J calls; the authors' analysis was not used. The sample records 750,000 to 850,000 distinct CDR3 sequences, roughly 12% of which are singletons. About 0.49% of the sample is held by the ten biggest clonotypes.

This clonotype occurred a few times. Its target antigen remains unknown. One base away there is no much larger clone; base qualities are not given. Sequenced: blood, either unsorted or a sorted T cell fraction (not recorded which). The source of this sequence is a male donor with ankylosing spondylitis. The receptor chain draws on TRBV7-8 and TRBJ2-7; TRBD2 agrees with 14 junctional bases. The encoded CDR3 is CASSMFGTSGSYEQYF. In nucleotides, the sequence is TGTGCCAGCAGCATGTTTGGGACTAGCGGGAGCTACGAGCAGTACTTC.